This T cell receptor beta chain was identified in a study of cytomegalovirus exposure and HLA in healthy donors. Overall study results and limits: Among TCR beta chains, those listed as cytomegalovirus-associated numbered around 160. There were a few CMV-associated chains whose specificity for CMV antigens was confirmed in vitro.

CDR1 and CDR2 from the germline V gene are SGHTA and FQGNSA. Trimming cost V 5 bases and J 8 bases; bases outside gene matches: 6. This CDR3 is 13 amino acids long. Note on this clone: Its antigen is unknown.

Measured with immunoSEQ multiplex PCR; TCRdb has only the in-frame clones, and not every one. This sample has about 140,000 clones, with roughly 88% found just once. The sequenced sample was PBMCs. J is TRBJ1-1 and V is TRBV7-2; 9 bases are shared with TRBD1. The TCR sequence derives from a woman between 18 and 29 years old in good health and CMV-seropositive. The CDR3: CASSSNRGLEAFF. CDR3 DNA sequence: TGTGCCAGCAGCAGTAACAGGGGGCTCGAAGCTTTCTTT.